Sequencing of this T cell receptor beta chain was carried out in a study of regulatory T cells in long-lasting Graves disease. V was pared by 4 bases and J by 2 bases, with 17 bases between. Germline CDR1 SQVTM, CDR2 ANQGSEA. The CDR3 covers 15 residues. Noted time point: newly diagnosed GD, antithyroid drugs for less than 3 months. After RNA was extracted from PBMCs, the TCR library was made from it. A note on this clonotype: Its antigen is not known.

Study-wide findings and caveats: Persistent disease preferred TRBV28, TRBJ1-2 and TRBJ2-5; new disease, TRBV20-1 and TRBJ2-1.

Researchers made TCR beta libraries by using iRepertoire HTBI primers and running Arm-PCR on CDR3 regions. Each CDR3 protein is one row after TCRdb ran MiXCR on the multiplex PCR reads. Of roughly 250,000 distinct CDR3 sequences listed, approximately 20% were seen once; the top ten hold about 14%. The data also belong to a second study, concerning T cells in Graves' hyperthyroidism and ophthalmopathy. According to that study: Diagnoses rested on clinical symptoms, serum thyroxine and TRAb, thyroid ultrasound and orbital computed tomography. With the HTBI primer set, the TCR CDR3 went through a first round of RT-PCR. Most thyroid clonotypes with frequency above 0.001 were detected in blood.

The receptor comes from a woman in her twenties or thirties with Graves disease. This chain joins TRBV29-1 and TRBJ2-5; TRBD1 might be the D (6 bases). This sample comprised peripheral blood mononuclear cells (PBMCs), obtained at new diagnosis, from a patient treated with antithyroid drugs. The CDR3 is CSVGQQGLNQETQYF. In DNA, the CDR3 is TGCAGCGTTGGACAACAGGGCCTAAATCAAGAGACCCAGTACTTC.